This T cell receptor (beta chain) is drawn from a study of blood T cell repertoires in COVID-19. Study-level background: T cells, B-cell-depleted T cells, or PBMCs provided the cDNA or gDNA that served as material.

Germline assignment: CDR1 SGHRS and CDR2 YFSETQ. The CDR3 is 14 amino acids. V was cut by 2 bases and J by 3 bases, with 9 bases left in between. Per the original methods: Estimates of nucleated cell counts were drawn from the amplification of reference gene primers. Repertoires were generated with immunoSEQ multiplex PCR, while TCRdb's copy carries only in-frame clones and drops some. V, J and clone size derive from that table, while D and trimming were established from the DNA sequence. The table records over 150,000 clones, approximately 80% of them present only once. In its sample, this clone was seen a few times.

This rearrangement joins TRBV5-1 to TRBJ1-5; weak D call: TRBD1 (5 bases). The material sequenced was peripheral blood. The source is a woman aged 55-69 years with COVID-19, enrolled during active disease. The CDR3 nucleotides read TGCGCCAGCAGCTTAGACAGCTTCAATCAGCCCCAGCATTTT. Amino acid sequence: CASSLDSFNQPQHF.